One sample yielded the 17 T cell receptor beta chains listed below, sequenced in a study of early T cells in non-severe SARS-CoV-2 infection. TCRdb re-derived calls from the 5' RACE reads in MiXCR, one entry per CDR3 protein. The data show 25,000 to 35,000 distinct CDR3 sequences, around 4% seen once. The sequenced sample consisted of whole blood. The source of these receptors is an adult who was a healthcare worker with PCR-confirmed SARS-CoV-2 infection or an uninfected control (not recorded which).

This clonotype was counted ten times or more. The chain combines TRBV3-2 with TRBJ1-2. TRBV3-2 corresponds to a pseudogene. The CDR3 loop spans 14 amino acids. The CDR3 DNA reads TGTGCCAGCAGCCAAGATAAGTGGAGGGGCGGCTACACCTTC. Its translation is CASSQDKWRGGYTF.

This clonotype has at least ten counts. The chain recombines TRBV19 with TRBJ1-5; D is ambiguous. Trimming pared 2 bases from V and 0 bases from J, leaving 2 bases between. Germline lookup yields CDR1 LNHDA and CDR2 SQIVND (reference sequence). The CDR3 is 13 amino acids. DNA of the CDR3: TGTGCCAGTAGTATAAGTAGCAATCAGCCCCAGCATTTT. Protein: CASSISSNQPQHF.

This clonotype appeared a few times. For the CDR3, the DNA is TGTGCCAGCAGTTTTAGCGGGGGGCCGTACGAGCAGTACTTC. This translates into CASSFSGGPYEQYF. The chain joins TRBV28 to TRBJ2-7; 10 nucleotides line up with TRBD2. The CDR3 is 14 amino acids. Unmatched junction bases numbered 3, after V lost 3 bases and J lost 4 bases. The germline CDR1 and CDR2 sequences are MDHEN and SYDVKM.

This clonotype has ten or more counts. V usage is TRBV5-5 and J usage is TRBJ2-3, with D possibly being TRBD2 (5 bases). The CDR3 loop spans 14 amino acids. CDR1 and CDR2 (germline): SGHKS, YYEKEE (reference sequence). With 4 bases removed from V and 3 bases from J, the gap between germline ends came to 12 bases. CDR3 region: CASSHDGITDTQYF. The CDR3 region has the DNA TGTGCCAGCAGCCATGACGGGATAACAGATACGCAGTATTTT.

The rearrangement joins TRBV6-6 to TRBJ2-7, with a possible D match to TRBD1 (6 bases). The CDR3 contains 13 residues. Between the trimmed V and J ends, which lost 6 bases and 6 bases, there was a span of 15 bases. CDR1 is MNHNY and CDR2 is SVGAGI in the germline V gene (reference sequence). The CDR3 sequence is CASRPNRVGEQYF. In DNA form, the CDR3 reads TGTGCCAGCAGACCTAACAGGGTGGGCGAGCAGTACTTC.

The sample holds many counts of this clonotype. The chain carries TRBV29-1 and TRBJ2-7; TRBD1 matches 8 bases. CDR1 is SQVTM and CDR2 is ANQGSEA in the germline V gene. The CDR3 covers 11 residues. The V segment lost 7 bases and the J segment 3 bases; nucleotides outside the gene matches: 2. In DNA, the CDR3 is TGCAGCGCGGGACAGGTCTACGAGCAGTACTTC. Translated, it gives CSAGQVYEQYF.

A note on this clonotype: An end of the junction differs from the germline gene, which may be a read error. The chain links TRBV28 to TRBJ1-6; D uncertain. The CDR3 runs 12 residues. Germline-derived CDR1 and CDR2 are MDHEN and SYDVKM. This CDR3 reads CASRLNNSSLHF. CDR3 DNA: TGTGCCAGCAGACTGAACAATTCATCCCTCCACTTT.

This clonotype was recorded many times. The chain has TRBV27 and TRBJ2-7; 8 bases agree with TRBD2. The CDR3 is 14 amino acids. CDR1 and CDR2 from the germline V gene are MNHEY and SMNVEV (reference sequence). With V trimmed by 6 bases and J by 6 bases, 10 bases remained unmatched. CDR3 sequence reads: CASSLSGLGGEQYF. CDR3 bases: TGTGCCAGCAGCCTCTCGGGACTAGGAGGCGAGCAGTACTTC.

This clonotype was recorded at least ten times. The rearrangement links TRBV27 to TRBJ1-6, with D possibly being TRBD1 (5 bases). Germline CDR1 MNHEY, CDR2 SMNVEV (reference sequence). The CDR3 is 21 amino acids. V lost 0 bases and J lost 6, with 27 bases in between. CDR3 sequence reads: CASSLSQRPGLRIRGNSPLHF. DNA for the CDR3: TGTGCCAGCAGTTTATCGCAAAGACCGGGACTCCGAATTAGGGGTAATTCACCCCTCCACTTT.

This clonotype was counted ten times or more. The chain combines TRBV27 with TRBJ2-2; no reliable D call. The CDR3 has 15 amino acids. Germline CDR1 and CDR2: MNHEY and SMNVEV (reference sequence). The V and J ends lost 6 bases and 0 bases respectively, with 11 bases between them. CDR3 coding DNA: TGTGCCAGCAGCAGACTGGAAACGAACACCGGGGAGCTGTTTTTT. Its protein is CASSRLETNTGELFF.

This clonotype was detected ten times or more. The J gene is TRBJ1-5, the V gene TRBV19; the match to TRBD1 covers 9 bases. This CDR3 region has 14 residues. The ends lost 5 bases at V and 13 bases at J; junction bases unmatched: 12. Germline V CDR1 and CDR2: LNHDA, SQIVND (reference sequence). The CDR3 spells CASSPRTGVRPQHF. CDR3 nucleotide sequence: TGTGCCAGTAGTCCCCGGACAGGGGTCAGACCGCAGCATTTT.

This clonotype has at least ten counts. The V call is TRBV6-5, the J call TRBJ1-6; 11 positions match TRBD1. V lost 5 bases to trimming and J lost 10 bases; unmatched junction nucleotides: 7. Germline CDR1 and CDR2: MNHEY and SVGAGI. The CDR3 runs to 15 residues. The CDR3 DNA reads as TGTGCCAGCAGTCCCTCCGGGACAGGGGGGTCACCCCTCCACTTT. Translated: CASSPSGTGGSPLHF.

This clonotype was recorded at least ten times. The chain recombines TRBV6-6 with TRBJ1-3; D ambiguous. The V end lost 0 bases, the J end lost 2 bases, and 14 bases lay between the germline ends. The length of the CDR3 is 17 residues. Per germline, CDR1 MNHNY and CDR2 SVGAGI (reference sequence). The CDR3: CASSYSSGEGAGNTIYF. CDR3 bases: TGTGCCAGCAGTTACTCGTCTGGGGAAGGAGCTGGAAACACCATATATTTT.

At least ten counts were recorded for this clonotype. V and J are TRBV19 and TRBJ2-7; a weak D match, TRBD1 (6 bases). Germline V gene lookup returns CDR1 LNHDA and CDR2 SQIVND (reference sequence). V lost 4 bases and J lost 4, with 11 bases in between. The CDR3 extends over 13 amino acids. The CDR3 nucleotides are TGTGCCAGTAGTACGGAGAGGGGGTACGAGCAGTACTTC. It encodes CASSTERGYEQYF. The whole variable domain, filled in from reference TRBV19 and TRBJ2-7, reads DGGITQSPKYLFRKEGQNVTLSCEQNLNHDAMYWYRQDPGQGLRLIYYSQIVNDFQKGDIAEGYSVSREKKESFPLTVTSAQKNPTAFYLCASSTERGYEQYFGPGTRLTVT.

This clonotype has a handful of counts. This rearrangement joins TRBV5-1 to TRBJ2-1, with 9 bases aligning to TRBD1. Looked up from germline, CDR1 is SGHRS and CDR2 is YFSETQ. The CDR3 covers 19 residues. With V trimmed by 5 bases and J by 11 bases, 26 bases remained unmatched. The CDR3 DNA sequence: TGCGCCAGCAGGCGGGGTCCCCCGGGACAGGGACAGCGGAGTGAGAAGCAGTTCTTC. This translates into CASRRGPPGQGQRSEKQFF.

In this sample, this clonotype turned up many times. This chain links TRBV5-1 with TRBJ1-1; TRBD1 matches 7 bases. With V trimmed by 3 bases and J by 5 bases, 13 bases remained unmatched. The CDR3 loop spans 16 amino acids. Germline CDR1 and CDR2: SGHRS and YFSETQ. The CDR3 nucleotides are TGCGCCAGCAGCTCACCGCAAGGACAGGTGATGACTGAAGCTTTCTTT. Protein product: CASSSPQGQVMTEAFF.

This clonotype was picked up many times. The CDR3 region is CATFKGQGTNEQFF. The CDR3 DNA sequence: TGTGCCACGTTCAAGGGACAGGGAACCAATGAGCAGTTCTTC. The chain recombines TRBV6-6 with TRBJ2-1, with 9 bases aligning to TRBD1. CDR1 and CDR2 from the germline V gene are MNHNY and SVGAGI (reference sequence). The CDR3 length is 14 residues. Unmatched junction bases numbered 10, after V lost 10 bases and J lost 6 bases.